This T cell receptor (beta chain) was recovered during a study of T-cell memory formation after mild COVID-19. Looking at the study overall: Clusters were largely donor specific. Study-wide points: Cross-reactive memory apparently joined, as some responding clones appeared in pre-infection memory. While clones contracting from day 15 to 85 were balanced between CD4 and CD8, later expanders leaned CD4+.

TCRdb processed the 5' RACE reads anew with MiXCR; each CDR3 protein has one entry. In the table there are 350,000 to 500,000 distinct CDR3 sequences, less than 25% of which are singletons. This clonotype was seen a handful of times. Its antigen remains unknown. CDR3 size: 14 residues. V was shortened by 6 bases and J by 5 bases, with 14 bases between the two germline ends. Sequencing used PBMCs or a T cell subset sorted from them (not recorded which). This chain connects TRBV12-3 or TRBV12-4 to TRBJ2-1; either TRBD1 or TRBD2 may fit D (5 bases each). The origin of this receptor is an adult woman who had mild COVID-19 (a few samples of this study predate the infection). Cell type and time point are not known. DNA for the CDR3: TGTGCCAGCAGCACCTCCGGGGCCCACAATGAGCAGTTCTTC. Translated: CASSTSGAHNEQFF.